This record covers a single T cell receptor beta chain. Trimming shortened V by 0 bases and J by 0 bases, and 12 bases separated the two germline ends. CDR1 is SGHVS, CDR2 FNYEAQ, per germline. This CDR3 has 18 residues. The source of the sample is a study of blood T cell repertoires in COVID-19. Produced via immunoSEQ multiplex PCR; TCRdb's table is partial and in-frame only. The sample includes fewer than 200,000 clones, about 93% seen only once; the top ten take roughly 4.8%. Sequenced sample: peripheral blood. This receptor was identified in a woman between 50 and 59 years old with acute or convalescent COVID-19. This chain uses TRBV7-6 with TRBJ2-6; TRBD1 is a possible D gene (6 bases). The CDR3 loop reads CASSLATGTSSGANVLTF. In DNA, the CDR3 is TGTGCCAGCAGCTTAGCAACAGGGACCTCCTCTGGGGCCAACGTCCTGACTTTC.